The source of this T cell receptor (beta chain) is a study of CD8 T cells in Susac syndrome. From germline, CDR1 is SGHRS and CDR2 YFSETQ. CDR3 length: 15 residues. Trimming took 4 bases from V and 4 from J, leaving 15 bases between them. Random hexamers were used to reverse transcribe an amount of roughly 0.5 to 1 ug RNA. It was immunoSEQ multiplex PCR that amplified TCR beta CDR3 across 54 Vbeta and 13 Jbeta. One entry per CDR3 protein results from TCRdb running MiXCR on the immunoSEQ multiplex PCR reads. The sample carries some 160,000 distinct CDR3 sequences, roughly 94% recorded once. CD8+ and CD4+ T cells from blood underwent TCR beta sequencing. TEMRA cells were FACS-enriched, unlike CD8+ and CD4+ T cells, which were negatively isolated.

This receptor was identified in a human donor in good health. Sequencing was performed on CD4+ T cells from PBMCs. J is TRBJ2-1 and V is TRBV5-1, with no clear D. Written as DNA, the CDR3 is TGCGCCAGCAGCGGCGACCCGGGTAATTACAATGAGCAGTTCTTC. Amino acid sequence: CASSGDPGNYNEQFF.